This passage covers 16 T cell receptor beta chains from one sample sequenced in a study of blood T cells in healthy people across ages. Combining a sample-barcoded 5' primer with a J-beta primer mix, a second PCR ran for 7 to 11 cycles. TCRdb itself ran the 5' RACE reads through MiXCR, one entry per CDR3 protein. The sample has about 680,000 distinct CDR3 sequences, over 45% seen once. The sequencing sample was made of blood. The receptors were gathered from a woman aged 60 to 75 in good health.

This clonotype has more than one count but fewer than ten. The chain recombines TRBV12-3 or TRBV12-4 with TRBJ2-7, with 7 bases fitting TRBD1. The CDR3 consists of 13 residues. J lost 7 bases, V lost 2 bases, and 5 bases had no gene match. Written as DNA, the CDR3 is TGTGCCAGCAGTTTAATCAGGGGGTTTGAGCAGTACTTC. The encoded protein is CASSLIRGFEQYF.

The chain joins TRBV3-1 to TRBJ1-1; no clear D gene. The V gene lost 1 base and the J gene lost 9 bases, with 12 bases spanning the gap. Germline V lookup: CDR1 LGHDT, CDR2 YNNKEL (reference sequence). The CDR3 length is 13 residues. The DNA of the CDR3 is TGTGCCAGCAGCCAAGTGTTAGGGTTAAAAGCTTTCTTT. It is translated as CASSQVLGLKAFF.

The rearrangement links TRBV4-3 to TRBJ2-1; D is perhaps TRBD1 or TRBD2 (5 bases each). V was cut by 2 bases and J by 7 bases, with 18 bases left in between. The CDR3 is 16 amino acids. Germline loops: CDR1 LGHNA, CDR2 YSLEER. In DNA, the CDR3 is TGCGCCAGCAGCCAATTTTCCGGGGCTGTGTCGAATGAGCAGTTCTTC. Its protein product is CASSQFSGAVSNEQFF.

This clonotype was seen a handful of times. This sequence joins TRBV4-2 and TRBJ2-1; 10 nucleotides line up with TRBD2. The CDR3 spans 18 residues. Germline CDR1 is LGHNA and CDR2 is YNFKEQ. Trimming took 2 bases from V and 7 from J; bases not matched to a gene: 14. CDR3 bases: TGTGCCAGCAGCCAAACCCAACCTAGCGGGAGTCGGTGGAATGAGCAGTTCTTC. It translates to CASSQTQPSGSRWNEQFF.

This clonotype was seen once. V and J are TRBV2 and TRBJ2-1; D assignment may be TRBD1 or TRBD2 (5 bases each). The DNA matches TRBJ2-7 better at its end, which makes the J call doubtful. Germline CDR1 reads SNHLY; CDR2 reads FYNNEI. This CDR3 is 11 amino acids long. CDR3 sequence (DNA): TGTGCCAGCGGGGGATACAATGAGCAGTACTTC. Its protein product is CASGGYNEQYF.

In DNA form, the CDR3 reads TGTGCCAGCACGAAGGGTGAGGAGACCCAGTACTTC. Its protein product is CASTKGEETQYF. V and J are TRBV28 and TRBJ2-5; D is unresolved. The CDR3 spans 12 residues. Per germline, CDR1 MDHEN and CDR2 SYDVKM. Trimming pared 7 bases from V and 5 bases from J, leaving 11 bases between.

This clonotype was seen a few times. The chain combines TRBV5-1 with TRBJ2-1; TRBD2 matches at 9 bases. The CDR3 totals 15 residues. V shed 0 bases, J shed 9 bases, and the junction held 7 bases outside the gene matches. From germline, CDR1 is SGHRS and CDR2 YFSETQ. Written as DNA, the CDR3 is TGCGCCAGCAGCTTGGTTAGCGGGAGAATCGGTGAGCAGTTCTTC. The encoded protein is CASSLVSGRIGEQFF.

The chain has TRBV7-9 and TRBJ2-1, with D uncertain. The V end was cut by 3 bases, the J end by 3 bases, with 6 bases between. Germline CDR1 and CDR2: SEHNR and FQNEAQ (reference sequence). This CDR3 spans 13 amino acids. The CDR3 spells CASSFGNYNEQFF. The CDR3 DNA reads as TGTGCCAGCAGCTTCGGCAACTACAATGAGCAGTTCTTC.

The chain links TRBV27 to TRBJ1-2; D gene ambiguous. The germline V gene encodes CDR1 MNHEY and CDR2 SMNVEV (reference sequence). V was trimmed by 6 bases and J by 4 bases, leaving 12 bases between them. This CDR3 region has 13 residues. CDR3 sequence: CASRRNGGYGYTF. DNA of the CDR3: TGTGCCAGCAGACGAAACGGAGGCTATGGCTACACCTTC.

CDR3 protein: CSAKVRGDTQYF. In DNA form, the CDR3 reads TGCAGTGCTAAGGTTCGGGGTGATACGCAGTATTTT. V usage is TRBV20-1 and J usage is TRBJ2-3, with D perhaps TRBD2 (5 bases). Trimming shortened V by 4 bases and J by 6 bases, and 11 bases separated the two germline ends. The CDR3 runs 12 residues. CDR1 is DFQATT and CDR2 is SNEGSKA in the germline V gene (reference sequence).

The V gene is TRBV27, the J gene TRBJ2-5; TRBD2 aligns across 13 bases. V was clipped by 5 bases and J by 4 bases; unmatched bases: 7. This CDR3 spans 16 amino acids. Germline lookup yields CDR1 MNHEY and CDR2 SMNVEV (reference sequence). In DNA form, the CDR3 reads TGTGCCAGCAGTAAGACTAGCGGGAGGCCAGGAGAGACCCAGTACTTC. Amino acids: CASSKTSGRPGETQYF.

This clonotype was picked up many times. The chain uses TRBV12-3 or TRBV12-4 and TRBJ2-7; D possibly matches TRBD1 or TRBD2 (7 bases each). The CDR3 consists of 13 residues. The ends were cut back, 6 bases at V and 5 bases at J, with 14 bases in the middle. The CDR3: CASSEQGRDEQYF. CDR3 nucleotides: TGTGCCAGCAGCGAACAGGGGAGGGACGAGCAGTACTTC.

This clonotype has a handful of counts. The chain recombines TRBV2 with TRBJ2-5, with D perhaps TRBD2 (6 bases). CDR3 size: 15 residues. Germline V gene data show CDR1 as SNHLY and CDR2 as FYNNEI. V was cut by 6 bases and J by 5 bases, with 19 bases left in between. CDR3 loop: CASRVSHLEGETQYF. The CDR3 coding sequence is TGTGCCAGCAGGGTCTCCCACTTGGAGGGGGAGACCCAGTACTTC. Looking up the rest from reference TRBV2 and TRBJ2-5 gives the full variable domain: EPEVTQTPSHQVTQMGQEVILRCVPISNHLYFYWYRQILGQKVEFLVSFYNNEISEKSEIFDDQFSVERPDGSNFTLKIRSTKLEDSAMYFCASRVSHLEGETQYFGPGTRLLVL.

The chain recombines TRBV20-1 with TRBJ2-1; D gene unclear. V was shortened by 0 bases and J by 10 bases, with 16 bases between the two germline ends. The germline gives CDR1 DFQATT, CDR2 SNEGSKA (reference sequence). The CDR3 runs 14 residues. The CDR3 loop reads CSARENWSAYEQFF. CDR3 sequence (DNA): TGCAGTGCTAGAGAAAATTGGTCAGCCTACGAGCAGTTCTTC.

The CDR3 region is CSAHHSGVLSYEQFF. The DNA for the CDR3 is TGCAGTGCTCACCATAGCGGGGTACTTTCTTACGAGCAGTTCTTC. J is TRBJ2-1 and V is TRBV20-1, with 8 nucleotides matching TRBD2. The junction had 16 bases not matched to a gene; V was cut back by 5 bases and J by 10 bases. Germline values: CDR1 DFQATT, CDR2 SNEGSKA (reference sequence). The CDR3 contains 15 residues.

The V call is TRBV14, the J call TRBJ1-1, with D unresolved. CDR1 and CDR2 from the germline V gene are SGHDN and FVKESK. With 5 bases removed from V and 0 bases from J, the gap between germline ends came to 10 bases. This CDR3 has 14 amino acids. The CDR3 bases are TGTGCCAGCAGCGGAACTGTGATGAACACTGAAGCTTTCTTT. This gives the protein CASSGTVMNTEAFF.